The T cell receptor (beta chain) under discussion was sequenced for a study of CD8 T cells in ankylosing spondylitis. In regard to this clonotype: Its antigen is currently unknown.

V gave up 5 bases and J gave up 7 bases, with 17 bases separating them. CDR3 length: 14 residues. Scientists made TCR beta libraries using quantitative 5'-RACE with molecular barcodes. TCRdb reprocessed the 5' RACE reads via MiXCR and lists one record per CDR3 protein. The sample has hundreds of thousands of distinct CDR3 sequences; 20% to 25% are singletons. Whole-study findings and limits: In ankylosing spondylitis patients, matched synovial fluid reportedly showed significant enrichment of disease-linked clones. Relatively scarce in peripheral blood, disease-linked clones were CD8+.

The chain has TRBV12-3 or TRBV12-4 and TRBJ1-2; D is possibly TRBD1 (6 bases). The origin of this receptor is a female donor with ankylosing spondylitis or in good health (not recorded which). Sequencing was performed on blood, either unsorted or a sorted T cell fraction (not recorded which). This CDR3 reads CASSPRGTAGGYTF. The CDR3 DNA follows: TGTGCCAGCAGTCCAAGGGGGACCGCTGGTGGCTACACCTTC.